The source of this TCR beta chain is a study of shared clonotypes between healthy human individuals. This clone has a single count. Its antigen remains unknown. Sequencing was performed with immunoSEQ multiplex PCR; in TCRdb, only in-frame clones are kept and a portion is missing. The sample consists of hundreds of thousands of clones, about 96% of them appearing once. Germline V gene sequence: CDR1 MNHEY, CDR2 SMNVEV (reference sequence). The CDR3 length is 14 residues. V was cut by 1 base and J by 9 bases, with 13 bases left in between. General study results and limits: Relative to their counterparts shared across all four donors, non-shared clonotypes exhibited diminished generation probabilities. Apart from blood, nothing was sampled; tissue repertoires likely differ.

Sequencing used memory CD8+ T cells sorted from blood. As to subset: CD45RO+ cells pooled with CCR7-negative TemRA cells. V and J are TRBV27 and TRBJ2-4; the D gene is possibly TRBD2 (6 bases). This sequence was found in a man younger than 40 in good health. The CDR3 protein is CASSLYTSSGIQYF. For the CDR3, the DNA is TGTGCCAGCAGTTTATATACTAGTAGCGGCATTCAGTACTTC.